The present T cell receptor beta chain was sequenced within a study of blood T cells in healthy people across ages (dated by TCRdb to between 2014 and 2016). For the wider study: Template switching captured roughly one uniquely barcoded TCR beta cDNA molecule per two T cells in model experiments. For two donors (one aged 18 to 30 and one aged 80 or older), the study analyzed two additional independent replicas of 1 million unique cDNA reads from the same blood draw. To avoid experimental bias, donors of different ages were distributed randomly across sequencing lanes. The donors were split into four age groups: young (average about 16 years), middle-aged (more than 35), aged (approximately 60) and long-lived (82). The study measured age-related changes in TCR beta repertoire diversity using deep sequencing normalized with unique cDNA molecular identifiers.

Results and caveats for the whole study, not just this receptor: Observed TCR beta diversity per million T cells fell roughly linearly with age, and a significant reduction was already apparent by age about 36. Conclusive comparison of naive and antigen-experienced compartments was prevented by the profiling of bulk unsorted PBMCs. The CMV infection status of donors was not known, potentially confounding age-related changes in expanded clonotypes. Estimates of total diversity based on one million sequenced T cells were considered lower bounds and underestimates. Compared with the aged group, more naive CD4+ T cells, fewer expanded clones and increased TCR diversity were shown by the long-lived group, suggesting age selection. Observed TCR beta diversity correlated strongly with the percentage of naive T cells measured by flow cytometry.

Worth noting for this clonotype: This receptor's antigen is unknown. Qualities for individual bases were not recorded, and no much larger clone is one base off.

The junction carries 8 bases between V and J, which are trimmed by 2 bases and 7 bases respectively. The CDR3 has 12 amino acids, counting the end cysteine and phenylalanine. This entry keeps only the CDR3 DNA: 36 bases, framed from base 1. CDR1 and CDR2 are drawn from the germline V gene: MNHNS, SASEGT. Donors were roughly 40 systemically healthy Caucasian individuals from Russia aged 6 to 90 years. Approximately 9 milliliters of peripheral blood were collected from each donor into EDTA-treated Vacutainer tubes. Ficoll-Paque density-gradient centrifugation was used to isolate PBMCs, with at least 7 million obtained per sample. Trizol reagent was used to extract total RNA from PBMCs, with at least 5.5 micrograms per sample. For every donor, an aliquot of PBMCs went through flow cytometry to measure the percentages of naive CD45RAhigh/CD27high T cells. The library was built by means of 5' RACE. TCRdb shows the sequencer as Illumina HiSeq 2500. A second roughly 7 to 11 cycle PCR used a sample-barcoded 5' primer and a J-beta primer mix. A unique molecular identifier was introduced onto each TCR beta cDNA molecule by a template-switch 5' adaptor carrying 12 random nucleotides. Each sample yielded at least 3 million CDR3-containing paired-end reads. First-strand cDNA synthesis was performed from all RNA using the Mint cDNA synthesis kit, with priming by a TRBC-specific oligonucleotide. After uracil-DNA glycosylase treatment, a first 18-cycle PCR used universal primers M1SS and BC2_uni_R on all cDNA. The study's processing was this. Each sample was normalized by randomly selecting 1 million high-quality reads, each carrying a distinct molecular identifier. Reads sharing molecular identifiers were discarded rather than binned into consensus sequences. CDR3 identification, clonotype clustering and error correction used MiTCR with a Q25 quality threshold and the strictest error-elimination algorithm. A nonparametric unseen species model with Euler transformation was used to estimate a lower bound on total TCR beta diversity. TCRdb's own reprocessing of the public reads used fastp at Q25 and MiXCR and kept productive beta chains. Identical CDR3 proteins give one entry, which carries the most common genes and DNA. TCRdb, rather than the study authors, made the V and J calls. Within this sample are 600,000 to 800,000 distinct CDR3 sequences, with around 50% of them counted one time only. The ten biggest clones cover 13% of the sample.

Here the chain combines TRBV6-1 and TRBJ1-1, with no confident D gene call. The sequenced sample was blood. This TCR derives from a woman older than 75 in good health. The CDR3: CASSERHLEAFF. The sequence in DNA is TGTGCCAGCAGTGAACGACACCTTGAAGCTTTCTTT.